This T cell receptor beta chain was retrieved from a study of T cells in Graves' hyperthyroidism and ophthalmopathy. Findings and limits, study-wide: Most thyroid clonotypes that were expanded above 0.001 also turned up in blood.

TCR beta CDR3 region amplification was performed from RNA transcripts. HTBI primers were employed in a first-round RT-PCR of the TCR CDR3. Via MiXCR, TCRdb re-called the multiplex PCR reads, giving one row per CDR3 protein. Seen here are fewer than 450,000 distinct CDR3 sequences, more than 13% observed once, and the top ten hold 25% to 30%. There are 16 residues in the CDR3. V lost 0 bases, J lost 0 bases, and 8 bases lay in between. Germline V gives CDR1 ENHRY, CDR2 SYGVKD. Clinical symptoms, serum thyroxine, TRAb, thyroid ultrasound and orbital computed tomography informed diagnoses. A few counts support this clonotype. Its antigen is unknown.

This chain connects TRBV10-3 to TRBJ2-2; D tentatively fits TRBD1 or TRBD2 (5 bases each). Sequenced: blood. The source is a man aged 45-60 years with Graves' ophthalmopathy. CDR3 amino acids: CAISESGTANTGELFF. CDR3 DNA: TGTGCCATCAGTGAGTCCGGGACGGCGAACACCGGGGAGCTGTTTTTT.